This TCR beta chain is drawn from a study of monozygotic twins with inflammatory bowel disease. Findings and caveats of the study: Support was lacking for any single strong IBD-associated signal or clonotype. Twins classed as concordant or discordant showed no difference in repertoire similarity, possibly from limited power.

CDR3 length: 14 residues. CDR1 SGHAT and CDR2 FQDESV come from the germline V gene (reference sequence). Reprocessing the 5' RACE reads, TCRdb reports a single entry for every CDR3 protein and omits DNA. The sample data list some 450,000 distinct CDR3 sequences. Turning to this clonotype: Its antigen is undetermined.

The TCR comes from a human donor with ulcerative colitis or Crohn's disease, or a healthy co-twin of an affected twin (not recorded which). The V and J genes are TRBV11-1 and TRBJ2-7; TCRdb proposes TRBD1, but this gene call is untestable without DNA. Material: blood. The CDR3 spells CASSLDGASYEQYF.